The 13 T cell receptor beta chains below all came from one sample that was sequenced in a study of OX40 agonist ivuxolimab in advanced cancers. Assay: immunoSEQ multiplex PCR; the TCRdb copy retains only in-frame clones and omits some. The sample comprises about 68,000 clones, about 90% of which are singletons, and around 0.31% rests with the top ten. The material sequenced was CD4+ or CD8+ T cells sorted from blood, taken in a trial of the OX40 agonist ivuxolimab. The receptors come from an adult with an advanced solid tumor such as melanoma, head and neck, liver or kidney cancer.

To note about this clone: The sample contains more than one DNA sequence encoding this CDR3. The rearrangement joins TRBV28 to TRBJ1-2; the D gene is possibly TRBD1 (6 bases). Germline CDR1 and CDR2: MDHEN and SYDVKM. Trimming pared 2 bases from V and 4 bases from J, leaving 17 bases between. This CDR3 has 16 residues. The CDR3 sequence is CASSLGGGGLLYGYTF. Written as DNA, the CDR3 is TGTGCCAGCAGTTTAGGAGGGGGGGGTCTCCTCTATGGCTACACCTTC.

This rearrangement joins TRBV28 to TRBJ2-3, with D hard to call. V shed 6 bases and J shed 1 base, with 2 bases lying between them. The length of the CDR3 is 11 residues. Germline V gene data show CDR1 as MDHEN and CDR2 as SYDVKM. CDR3 amino acids: CASSRTDTQYF. The CDR3 region has the DNA TGTGCCAGCAGCCGCACAGATACGCAGTATTTT.

The rearrangement joins TRBV15 to TRBJ1-2, with no clear D. This CDR3 has 15 residues. Deletions cut 0 bases from V and 4 bases from J, with 12 bases between. Germline loops: CDR1 LNHNV, CDR2 YYDKDF (reference sequence). The CDR3 DNA sequence: TGTGCCACCAGCAGAGAACTTCAGTTAAGCTATGGCTACACCTTC. Protein product: CATSRELQLSYGYTF.

The J gene is TRBJ2-7, the V gene TRBV28; possibly TRBD1 for D (5 bases). CDR1 and CDR2 from the germline V gene are MDHEN and SYDVKM. The V end was cut by 5 bases, the J end by 3 bases, with 20 bases between. CDR3 length: 16 residues. The chain's CDR3 is CASSRMVQRQLYEQYF. The DNA for the CDR3 is TGTGCCAGCAGTAGGATGGTACAGAGACAGCTCTACGAGCAGTACTTC. The full variable domain, with the rest looked up from reference TRBV28 and TRBJ2-7, is DVKVTQSSRYLVKRTGEKVFLECVQDMDHENMFWYRQDPGLGLRLIYFSYDVKMKEKGDIPEGYSVSREKKERFSLILESASTNQTSMYLCASSRMVQRQLYEQYFGPGTRLTVT.

The chain combines TRBV6-1 with TRBJ1-1; tentatively, D is TRBD1 (5 bases). Trimming stripped 6 bases from V and 1 base from J, with 9 bases between. This CDR3 has 13 amino acids. The germline V gene encodes CDR1 MNHNS and CDR2 SASEGT. In nucleotides, the CDR3 is TGTGCCAGCAGCCTCAGGGCGAACACTGAAGCTTTCTTT. Its protein product is CASSLRANTEAFF.

In its sample, this clone was seen once. The genes are TRBV6-1 and TRBJ2-3, with TRBD2 matching 9 bases. The CDR3 spans 17 residues. Germline CDR1 is MNHNS and CDR2 is SASEGT. The J segment lost 4 bases and the V segment lost 4 bases, leaving 12 bases of the junction unmatched. This chain's CDR3 is CASSAFLAGGGADTQYF. The CDR3 DNA reads as TGTGCCAGCAGTGCGTTCCTTGCGGGAGGGGGGGCAGATACGCAGTATTTT.

This chain joins TRBV5-1 and TRBJ2-3, with D hard to call. The germline V gene has CDR1 SGHRS and CDR2 YFSETQ. This CDR3 contains 12 residues. Trimming took off 1 base at V and 6 bases at J, with 6 bases between the two ends. CDR3 amino acids: CASSLKSDTQYF. Here the CDR3 DNA reads TGCGCCAGCAGCTTGAAGTCCGATACGCAGTATTTT.

The V gene is TRBV28, the J gene TRBJ1-5; D may be TRBD1 (5 bases). This CDR3 has 15 amino acids. V was cut by 6 bases and J by 4 bases, with 16 bases left in between. Germline CDR1 reads MDHEN; CDR2 reads SYDVKM. CDR3 nucleotide sequence: TGTGCCAGCAGCCCGGGGGGGATTACTAATCAGCCCCAGCATTTT. Its translation: CASSPGGITNQPQHF.

The chain has TRBV2 and TRBJ2-1; D is possibly TRBD1 or TRBD2 (6 bases each). Germline V gene lookup returns CDR1 SNHLY and CDR2 FYNNEI. V was pared by 7 bases and J by 8 bases, with 12 bases between. CDR3 size: 12 residues. As DNA, the CDR3 is TGTGCCAGCAAGAGGGGGGCTGATGAGCAGTTCTTC. Protein product: CASKRGADEQFF.

This chain connects TRBV6-1 to TRBJ1-1; D not certain. Germline lookup yields CDR1 MNHNS and CDR2 SASEGT. Trimming took off 4 bases at V and 3 bases at J, with 9 bases between the two ends. This CDR3 has 13 residues. The DNA of the CDR3 is TGTGCCAGCAGTGTGGGATCCGACACTGAAGCTTTCTTT. It encodes CASSVGSDTEAFF.

V usage is TRBV7-3 and J usage is TRBJ1-2; D perhaps matches TRBD1 (5 bases). Germline V gene sequence: CDR1 SGHTA, CDR2 FQGTGA. V lost 0 bases and J lost 4, with 12 bases in between. The CDR3 sequence is 15 residues long. The CDR3 sequence: CASSLTGPSVYGYTF. In DNA, the CDR3 is TGTGCCAGCAGCTTAACGGGACCGAGCGTCTATGGCTACACCTTC.

This sequence joins TRBV7-8 and TRBJ2-2, with 8 nucleotides matching TRBD2. This CDR3 spans 14 amino acids. The V segment lost 5 bases and the J segment 4 bases; nucleotides outside the gene matches: 3. Looked up from germline, CDR1 is SGHVS and CDR2 is FQNEAQ. CDR3 sequence reads: CASSDGLATGELFF. Written as DNA, the CDR3 is TGTGCCAGCAGCGATGGACTAGCCACCGGGGAGCTGTTTTTT. Full variable domain (remainder filled in from reference TRBV7-8 and TRBJ2-2): GAGVSQSPRYKVAKRGQDVALRCDPISGHVSLFWYQQALGQGPEFLTYFQNEAQLDKSGLPSDRFFAERPEGSVSTLKIQRTQQEDSAVYLCASSDGLATGELFFGEGSRLTVL.

The chain uses TRBV29-1 and TRBJ1-2; 10 nucleotides agree with TRBD1. With 7 bases clipped from V and 6 bases from J, the junction kept 11 bases outside the gene matches. Germline lookup yields CDR1 SQVTM and CDR2 ANQGSEA. The CDR3 has 14 residues. The CDR3 spells CSADQGQGSHGYTF. The CDR3 DNA reads TGCAGCGCCGACCAGGGACAGGGGTCCCATGGCTACACCTTC.